These T cell receptor beta chains were read from a single sample in a study of pediatric ulcerative colitis. The repertoire was sequenced with immunoSEQ multiplex PCR; TCRdb's copy has only in-frame clones and lacks some. The table shows 55,000 to 75,000 clones, with 70% to 90% occurring only once. Sequenced: blood. These receptors were collected from a boy aged 5-17 years with severe ulcerative colitis. CDR3s include the opening cysteine and the closing phenylalanine or tryptophan. Each record gives: clone size, V gene, J gene, D gene, CDR3 protein, CDR3 DNA. A D gene is named only where the DNA matches it firmly. The size of a clone is reported for some rows only, either as once, few or many, or as a class for expanded clones.

-	TRBV5-4	TRBJ2-7	-	CASSDQGSSYEQYF	TGTGCCAGCAGCGACCAGGGGAGCTCCTACGAGCAGTACTTC
-	TRBV7-7	TRBJ2-3	-	CASSLAGGTDTQYF	TGTGCTAGCAGCTTAGCAGGGGGCACAGATACGCAGTATTTT
-	TRBV11-3	TRBJ2-7	TRBD2	CASSSLGLAGEQYF	TGTGCCAGCAGCTCTCTGGGACTAGCGGGCGAGCAGTACTTC
-	TRBV7-2	TRBJ2-1	TRBD1	CASSLAGTGDYNEQFF	TGTGCCAGCAGCTTAGCGGGGACAGGGGACTACAATGAGCAGTTCTTC
-	TRBV18	TRBJ2-7	TRBD1	CASSPGTGDLYEQYF	TGTGCCAGCTCACCAGGGACAGGGGATTTGTACGAGCAGTACTTC
-	TRBV7-3	TRBJ2-2	-	CASSLMAGPNTGELFF	TGTGCCAGCAGCTTAATGGCGGGACCTAACACCGGGGAGCTGTTTTTT
-	TRBV29-1	TRBJ2-7	-	CSVELFPSYEQYF	TGCAGCGTTGAGTTATTCCCTTCCTACGAGCAGTACTTC
few	TRBV6-5	TRBJ2-2	TRBD2	CASGPTSGKAGELFF	TGTGCCAGCGGACCGACTAGCGGGAAGGCCGGGGAGCTGTTTTTT
-	TRBV10-3	TRBJ2-3	-	CAIRQGGTDTQYF	TGTGCCATCAGACAGGGAGGGACAGATACGCAGTATTTT
few	TRBV6-6	TRBJ2-7	TRBD1	CASTDRVYEQYF	TGTGCCAGCACCGACAGGGTCTACGAGCAGTACTTC
-	TRBV5-5	TRBJ1-1	-	CASSFGNKMNTEAFF	TGTGCCAGCAGCTTCGGGAACAAGATGAACACTGAAGCTTTCTTT
-	TRBV19	TRBJ2-3	-	CASRRTGLNTDTQYF	TGTGCCAGTAGACGCACAGGGCTAAACACAGATACGCAGTATTTT
-	TRBV7-9	TRBJ1-2	TRBD1	CASSVTIRGQAGGYTF	TGTGCCAGCAGCGTTACAATTAGAGGACAGGCGGGTGGCTACACCTTC
once	TRBV27	TRBJ2-1	-	CASSAQMATPPSSYNEQFF	TGTGCCAGCAGTGCTCAGATGGCCACCCCCCCAAGCTCCTACAATGAGCAGTTCTTC
-	TRBV29-1	TRBJ2-1	TRBD2	CSVLAGDILDEQFF	TGCAGCGTTCTAGCGGGAGATATCTTGGATGAGCAGTTCTTC
-	TRBV10-3	TRBJ2-3	TRBD2	CAISEQRLAGVPDTQYF	TGTGCCATCAGTGAGCAGCGACTAGCGGGAGTTCCAGATACGCAGTATTTT
-	TRBV6-5	TRBJ2-7	TRBD2	CASSQGTSGTWQYF	TGTGCCAGCAGTCAGGGGACTAGCGGGACGTGGCAGTACTTC
-	TRBV7-9	TRBJ2-7	-	CASSPDGGPYEQYF	TGTGCCAGCAGCCCCGACGGGGGGCCCTACGAGCAGTACTTC
-	TRBV6-5	TRBJ2-1	-	CASSSTGLRSYNEQFF	TGTGCCAGCAGTTCCACAGGGCTCCGCTCCTACAATGAGCAGTTCTTC
-	TRBV11-2	TRBJ2-1	TRBD2	CASTVSGLAGNEQFF	TGTGCCAGCACGGTTTCTGGACTAGCGGGAAATGAGCAGTTCTTC
-	TRBV2	TRBJ2-5	-	CASRLTPGVGETQYF	TGTGCCAGCAGACTTACACCAGGAGTGGGAGAGACCCAGTACTTC
-	TRBV5-4	TRBJ2-1	TRBD2	CASSLGLAGYNEQFF	TGTGCCAGCAGCTTGGGACTAGCGGGCTACAATGAGCAGTTCTTC
few	TRBV5-4	TRBJ2-7	TRBD2	CASSPAGATYEQYF	TGTGCCAGCAGCCCAGCGGGGGCCACCTACGAGCAGTACTTC
-	TRBV21-1	TRBJ2-1	-	CASSKVHEQFF	TGTGCCAGCAGCAAGGTGCATGAGCAGTTCTTC
-	TRBV27	TRBJ2-7	TRBD1	CASSLGQGSYEQYF	TGTGCCAGCAGTCTAGGACAGGGTTCCTACGAGCAGTACTTC
-	TRBV6-1	TRBJ2-7	-	CASSEAHFGYEQYF	TGTGCCAGCAGTGAAGCGCATTTCGGTTACGAGCAGTACTTC
-	TRBV7-7	TRBJ2-5	TRBD1	CASSLTGGSQETQYF	TGTGCTAGCAGCCTGACAGGGGGCAGCCAAGAGACCCAGTACTTC
-	TRBV4-1	TRBJ2-7	-	CASSQDTPGDTDYEQYF	TGCGCCAGCAGCCAAGATACCCCGGGGGACACAGACTACGAGCAGTACTTC
-	TRBV5-6	TRBJ2-6	TRBD2	CASSFVVGGREPGANVLTF	TGTGCCAGCAGCTTCGTCGTCGGCGGGAGGGAACCTGGGGCCAACGTCCTGACTTTC
-	TRBV5-1	TRBJ2-1	TRBD1	CASSLDGTDYNEQFF	TGCGCCAGCAGCTTGGACGGGACAGACTACAATGAGCAGTTCTTC
-	TRBV5-6	TRBJ1-1	-	CASSLREGWTEAFF	TGTGCCAGCAGCTTGAGGGAGGGATGGACTGAAGCTTTCTTT
-	TRBV30	TRBJ1-1	-	CAWSGTDIQNTEAFF	TGTGCCTGGAGTGGGACTGATATCCAGAACACTGAAGCTTTCTTT
-	TRBV7-8	TRBJ2-5	-	CASSLPHRLAKTQYF	TGTGCCAGCAGCCTACCGCACAGGCTGGCAAAGACCCAGTACTTC
-	TRBV7-3	TRBJ2-1	TRBD2	CASSFTAGEFSEQFF	TGTGCCAGCAGCTTTACAGCGGGAGAGTTTAGTGAGCAGTTCTTC
-	TRBV5-1	TRBJ1-2	-	CASSLDGGIGYGYTF	TGCGCCAGCAGCTTGGATGGGGGGATCGGCTATGGCTACACCTTC
-	TRBV7-2	TRBJ2-3	-	CASSLAADTQYF	TGTGCCAGCAGCTTAGCGGCAGATACGCAGTATTTT
few	TRBV19	TRBJ1-1	TRBD1	CASRLDRRGTEAFF	TGTGCCAGTAGATTGGACAGGAGAGGAACTGAAGCTTTCTTT
few	TRBV18	TRBJ2-3	-	CASSPQQGGTDTQYF	TGTGCCAGCTCACCACAGCAGGGTGGCACAGATACGCAGTATTTT
-	TRBV28	TRBJ2-2	-	CASSFQGTTGELFF	TGTGCCAGCAGTTTTCAGGGGACCACCGGGGAGCTGTTTTTT
-	TRBV7-9	TRBJ2-3	TRBD2	CASSLVGLAKGEDTQYF	TGTGCCAGCAGCTTAGTAGGACTAGCAAAAGGGGAAGATACGCAGTATTTT
-	TRBV6-1	TRBJ2-7	TRBD2	CASSGSSVLAGFSYEQYF	TGTGCCAGCAGTGGAAGCTCCGTACTAGCGGGTTTCTCCTACGAGCAGTACTTC
-	TRBV20-1	TRBJ2-5	-	CSARTEETQYF	TGCAGTGCTAGAACGGAAGAGACCCAGTACTTC
once	TRBV9	TRBJ2-3	TRBD1	CASSEGDGQGPTDTQYF	TGTGCCAGCAGCGAAGGTGATGGACAGGGTCCCACAGATACGCAGTATTTT
-	TRBV27	TRBJ2-2	-	CASSFQTGELFF	TGTGCCAGCAGTTTTCAGACCGGGGAGCTGTTTTTT
-	TRBV7-9	TRBJ2-3	-	CASSPVGTDTQYF	TGTGCCAGCAGCCCAGTCGGCACAGATACGCAGTATTTT
-	TRBV18	TRBJ2-7	-	CASSPVDSSYEQYF	TGTGCCAGCTCACCCGTTGACAGTTCCTACGAGCAGTACTTC
-	TRBV7-9	TRBJ1-3	-	CASSPPGRTDLYF	TGTGCCAGCAGCCCACCCGGCCGGACAGACTTATATTTT
-	TRBV29-1	TRBJ2-4	-	CSVRQAKNIQYF	TGCAGCGTGCGACAAGCCAAAAACATTCAGTACTTC
-	TRBV7-9	TRBJ1-3	-	CASSFVPSGNTIYF	TGTGCCAGCAGCTTTGTCCCCTCTGGAAACACCATATATTTT
-	TRBV9	TRBJ2-3	TRBD2	CASSSSTGLARTDTQYF	TGTGCCAGCAGCTCCTCCACGGGACTAGCGAGGACAGATACGCAGTATTTT
-	TRBV6-1	TRBJ2-7	-	CASSEFGGNAYEQYF	TGTGCCAGCAGTGAATTTGGAGGGAACGCCTACGAGCAGTACTTC
-	TRBV13	TRBJ2-1	TRBD2	CASSLVGLAGGDEQFF	TGTGCCAGCAGCCTCGTTGGACTAGCGGGAGGAGATGAGCAGTTCTTC
-	TRBV28	TRBJ1-1	-	CASSFTGRGDTEAFF	TGTGCCAGCAGTTTTACCGGGAGGGGGGACACTGAAGCTTTCTTT
-	TRBV7-6	TRBJ2-7	-	CASSPAVNEQYF	TGTGCCAGCAGCCCCGCCGTGAACGAGCAGTACTTC